The 5 T cell receptor beta chains below all came from one sample that was sequenced in a study of T-cell memory formation after mild COVID-19. Using its own MiXCR run on the 5' RACE reads, TCRdb lists one record per CDR3 protein. The table includes about 50,000 distinct CDR3 sequences, approximately 12% detected once. The sample consisted of PBMCs or a T cell subset sorted from them (not recorded which). The receptors were sampled from a man aged 18 to 30 who had mild COVID-19 (a few samples of this study predate the infection). Cell type and time point are not known.

The chain couples TRBV5-1 to TRBJ2-2; 12 bases map to TRBD2. The CDR3 is 16 amino acids. The V segment lost 0 bases and the J segment 4 bases; nucleotides outside the gene matches: 1. CDR1 and CDR2 from the germline V gene are SGHRS and YFSETQ. The CDR3 sequence is CASSLEGLAGTGELFF. The CDR3 nucleotides are TGCGCCAGCAGCTTGGAGGGACTAGCGGGCACCGGGGAGCTGTTTTTT.

This clonotype was detected ten times or more. The chain links TRBV7-3 to TRBJ2-3; maybe TRBD2 (6 bases). Germline V gene data show CDR1 as SGHTA and CDR2 as FQGTGA. The V end was cut by 2 bases, the J end by 3 bases, with 18 bases between. The CDR3 has 17 residues. In DNA form, the CDR3 reads TGTGCCAGCAGCTTAGTCCCCTACGGGGGATCTACAGATACGCAGTATTTT. This encodes CASSLVPYGGSTDTQYF.

V usage is TRBV3-1 and J usage is TRBJ2-7, with D possibly matching TRBD2 (6 bases). The CDR3 covers 15 residues. V shed 0 bases and J shed 0 bases, with 9 bases lying between them. Germline loops: CDR1 LGHDT, CDR2 YNNKEL (reference sequence). CDR3 DNA sequence: TGTGCCAGCAGCCAAGACTCGGGGGACTCCTACGAGCAGTACTTC. This codes for CASSQDSGDSYEQYF.

V is TRBV28 and J is TRBJ2-1; maybe TRBD2 (5 bases). Germline V gives CDR1 MDHEN, CDR2 SYDVKM. Trimming shortened V by 6 bases and J by 7 bases, and 19 bases separated the two germline ends. CDR3 length: 15 residues. CDR3 bases: TGTGCCAGCAGCCCCGGGGTTCCCCTATGGAATGAGCAGTTCTTC. Its translation is CASSPGVPLWNEQFF.

The genes are TRBV3-2 and TRBJ2-7. TRBV3-2 is a pseudogene segment. The CDR3 has 13 amino acids. CDR3 region: CASSQVRPDEQYV. The CDR3 region has the DNA TGTGCCAGCAGCCAAGTAAGGCCGGACGAGCAGTACGTC.